A single sample gave rise to the 5 T cell receptor beta chains below, sequenced in a study of T-cell memory formation after mild COVID-19. TCRdb reanalysed the 5' RACE reads using MiXCR and keeps one entry per CDR3 protein. The sample gives 300,000 or so distinct CDR3 sequences, 15% of which show up once; roughly 22% is in the top ten. Sequenced sample: PBMCs or a T cell subset sorted from them (not recorded which). The source is a man younger than 30 who had mild COVID-19 (a few samples of this study predate the infection). Cell type and time point are not known.

This clonotype showed up many times. V gene TRBV4-3 combines with J gene TRBJ2-7; TRBD1 aligns across 9 bases. Germline V gene data show CDR1 as LGHNA and CDR2 as YSLEER. There are 14 residues in the CDR3. V shed 0 bases, J shed 3 bases, and the junction held 0 bases outside the gene matches. In DNA form, the CDR3 reads TGCGCCAGCAGCCAAGAGGACAGGGGCTACGAGCAGTACTTC. Encoded protein: CASSQEDRGYEQYF.

This clonotype occurred once. J is TRBJ2-5 and V is TRBV7-3; 8 bases are a match to TRBD1. CDR1 is SGHTA, CDR2 FQGTGA, per germline. This CDR3 has 15 amino acids. V trimming: 5 bases; J trimming: 5 bases; junction bases outside the gene matches: 10. CDR3 in DNA: TGTGCCAGCAGCCAGGGGGCCGCGGAGGGGGAGACCCAGTACTTC. Amino acid sequence: CASSQGAAEGETQYF.

This clonotype turned up a few times. The V call is TRBV15, the J call TRBJ1-2; a possible D gene is TRBD1 (6 bases). This CDR3 spans 15 amino acids. Per the germline V gene, CDR1 is LNHNV and CDR2 is YYDKDF (reference sequence). V lost 0 bases to trimming and J lost 7 bases, with 15 bases between them. The CDR3 protein is CATSRDLGGTGGYTF. The CDR3 DNA reads TGTGCCACCAGCAGAGATCTAGGGGGGACCGGTGGCTACACCTTC.

In its sample, this clonotype was seen a few times. The rearrangement uses TRBV4-3 and TRBJ2-1; D tentatively reads TRBD1 or TRBD2 (6 bases each). CDR3 length: 16 residues. V was trimmed by 3 bases and J by 6 bases, leaving 18 bases between them. Germline CDR1 LGHNA, CDR2 YSLEER. CDR3 DNA: TGCGCCAGCAGCCAGTCGTTGGGGGGCGCCTCCAATGAGCAGTTCTTC. Translating gives CASSQSLGGASNEQFF.

This clonotype was detected many times. This chain links TRBV7-8 with TRBJ2-7; 12 bases are a match to TRBD1. Germline V lookup: CDR1 SGHVS, CDR2 FQNEAQ. Trimming removed 5 bases from V and 4 bases from J; junction bases left unmatched: 9. The CDR3 spans 16 residues. CDR3: CASSAGGTGGFYEQYF. CDR3 DNA: TGTGCCAGCAGCGCGGGGGGGACAGGGGGCTTTTACGAGCAGTACTTC. Together with reference TRBV7-8 and TRBJ2-7, the CDR3 gives the full variable domain: GAGVSQSPRYKVAKRGQDVALRCDPISGHVSLFWYQQALGQGPEFLTYFQNEAQLDKSGLPSDRFFAERPEGSVSTLKIQRTQQEDSAVYLCASSAGGTGGFYEQYFGPGTRLTVT.